The subject of this entry is one TCR beta chain. Trimming took 2 bases from V and 3 from J, leaving 8 bases between them. Germline V gene data show CDR1 as MDHEN and CDR2 as SYDVKM. This CDR3 has 14 residues. The source of the sample is a study of T cells after somatic rescue of genetic block. Profiled with immunoSEQ multiplex PCR; TCRdb holds only in-frame clones, not every one. The sample yields about 88,000 clones, just under 90% seen once. The sample consisted of peripheral blood mononuclear cells (PBMCs). The chain combines TRBV28 with TRBJ2-1; D is unresolved. The TCR sequence derives from a woman between 18 and 30 years old. As DNA, the CDR3 is TGTGCCAGCAGTTTAGTCGGAAACTACAATGAGCAGTTCTTC. It specifies CASSLVGNYNEQFF.